The clone carrying this TCR beta chain was seen repeatedly, ten times or more. Its antigen is still unknown. The diagnostic basis comprised clinical symptoms, serum thyroxine and TRAb, thyroid ultrasound and orbital computed tomography. Roughly 10 ml of fresh peripheral blood supplied the PBMCs. Amplification targeted TCR beta CDR3 regions from RNA transcripts. The TCR CDR3 was amplified in a first-round RT-PCR using the HTBI primer set. TCRdb recomputed calls from the multiplex PCR reads with MiXCR, one row per CDR3 protein. The repertoire holds 300,000 to 450,000 distinct CDR3 sequences, with roughly 18% as singletons. The V gene end was trimmed by 6 bases and the J gene end by 2 bases; junction bases not matched to a gene: 8. The CDR3 sequence is 15 residues long. Germline V gene sequence: CDR1 MNHEY, CDR2 SVGEGT. The entry originates in a study of T cells in Graves' hyperthyroidism and ophthalmopathy.

Study-wide results and limits: In blood, most of the thyroid clonotypes expanded above 0.001 were also present. Through a model of 13 V-J features, ophthalmopathy was separated from stable hyperthyroidism.

The TCR was taken from a woman aged 35 to 49 with Graves' ophthalmopathy. Sequencing was carried out using blood. This chain links TRBV6-2 or TRBV6-3 with TRBJ2-7; 9 nucleotides line up with TRBD2. The CDR3, as DNA: TGTGCCAGCAGCGACCGACTAGCGGTACCCTACGAGCAGTACTTC. Encoded protein: CASSDRLAVPYEQYF.